Listed below are T cell receptor beta chains from one sample, sequenced in a study of response to subunit inactivated influenza vaccine. Each CDR3 protein gets one entry after TCRdb re-called the RT-PCR reads with MiXCR. The table shows 500,000 to 600,000 distinct CDR3 sequences, with over 10% occurring only once. The material was PBMCs from blood, obtained around seven weeks after vaccination. Receptors originate from a man aged 45-65 years who received an inactivated influenza vaccine. Both conserved end residues are part of each CDR3. D genes are given only for firm matches. Clone size appears in some rows only: once, few, many, or a class for an expanded clone.

clone_size,d_call,v_call,j_call,cdr3_aa,cdr3_nt
few,TRBD2,TRBV4-3,TRBJ2-3,CASSQGASGGPDTQYF,TGCGCCAGCAGCCAAGGGGCCAGCGGGGGGCCAGATACGCAGTATTTT
.,.,TRBV18,TRBJ2-5,CASSPLGSQETQYF,TGTGCCAGCTCACCTCTAGGTTCACAAGAGACCCAGTACTTC
.,TRBD2,TRBV6-2/TRBV6-3,TRBJ2-6,CASSYREGLPGANVLTF,TGTGCCAGCAGTTATCGGGAGGGCCTTCCTGGGGCCAACGTCCTGACTTTC
few,TRBD2,TRBV20-1,TRBJ2-3,CSARALRGLAGPPNTQYF,TGCAGTGCTAGAGCTCTACGAGGACTAGCGGGGCCCCCAAATACGCAGTATTTT
few,TRBD2,TRBV12-3/TRBV12-4,TRBJ2-1,CASSLWTSGRQSSYNEQFF,TGTGCCAGCAGTTTATGGACTAGCGGGAGGCAAAGCTCCTACAATGAGCAGTTCTTC
few,.,TRBV6-1,TRBJ2-7,CASRPPGGTAYEQYF,TGTGCCAGCAGGCCCCCCGGAGGGACCGCCTACGAGCAGTACTTC
many,.,TRBV5-6,TRBJ2-7,CASSSAGTLREEQYF,TGTGCCAGCAGTTCCGCGGGGACTCTCCGGGAAGAGCAGTACTTC
few,.,TRBV6-2/TRBV6-3,TRBJ2-7,CAISPSAYEQYF,TGTGCCATCAGTCCCAGCGCGTACGAGCAGTACTTC
many,.,TRBV20-1,TRBJ1-5,CSAGRDSNQPQHF,TGCAGTGCTGGGAGGGACAGCAATCAGCCCCAGCATTTT
many,.,TRBV4-2,TRBJ2-7,CASSQGAQGTYEQYF,TGTGCCAGCAGCCAAGGAGCACAGGGCACCTACGAGCAGTACTTC
.,.,TRBV12-3/TRBV12-4,TRBJ1-5,CASSLEVSRPQHF,TGTGCCAGCAGTTTGGAAGTTTCACGGCCCCAGCATTTT
few,TRBD2,TRBV12-3/TRBV12-4,TRBJ2-7,CASRLGTSGGKVYEQYF,TGTGCCAGCAGACTCGGGACTAGCGGGGGTAAGGTGTACGAGCAGTACTTC
.,.,TRBV11-2,TRBJ2-2,CASSLEGGELFF,TGTGCCAGCAGCTTAGAGGGCGGGGAGCTGTTTTTT
few,TRBD2,TRBV20-1,TRBJ2-1,CSARTSGASSYNEQFF,TGCAGTGCCCGGACTAGCGGGGCAAGCTCCTACAATGAGCAGTTCTTC
many,.,TRBV12-3/TRBV12-4,TRBJ2-7,CASTPTGTGNYEQYF,TGTGCCAGCACCCCCACCGGGACGGGAAACTACGAGCAGTACTTC
few,.,TRBV12-3/TRBV12-4,TRBJ2-5,CASKPGLQETQYF,TGTGCCAGCAAGCCTGGGTTGCAAGAGACCCAGTACTTC
many,.,TRBV10-3,TRBJ2-5,CAISDGTGETQYF,TGTGCCATCAGTGACGGGACGGGAGAGACCCAGTACTTC
.,.,TRBV10-3,TRBJ2-3,CAISEAGNVADTQYF,TGTGCCATCAGTGAGGCGGGGAACGTGGCAGATACGCAGTATTTT
.,.,TRBV18,TRBJ2-2,CASSPLGPAYGELFF,TGTGCCAGCTCACCACTGGGACCGGCGTACGGGGAGCTGTTTTTT
.,TRBD2,TRBV20-1,TRBJ2-1,CSTYPGLAGGNEQFF,TGCAGTACATACCCAGGGCTAGCGGGAGGGAATGAGCAGTTCTTC
few,.,TRBV9,TRBJ2-2,CASSVGGGANTGELFF,TGTGCCAGCAGCGTAGGAGGGGGGGCGAACACCGGGGAGCTGTTTTTT
few,.,TRBV20-1,TRBJ1-2,CSATQESNYGYTF,TGCAGTGCTACGCAGGAGAGTAACTATGGCTACACCTTC
.,.,TRBV20-1,TRBJ2-5,CCARDPQRGAGETQYF,TGCTGTGCTAGAGATCCCCAACGGGGGGCCGGGGAGACCCAGTACTTC
.,TRBD2,TRBV4-1,TRBJ2-1,CASSLSGNAYNEQFF,TGCGCCAGCAGCCTAAGCGGGAACGCCTACAATGAGCAGTTCTTC
.,.,TRBV14,TRBJ2-5,CASNRQFQETQYF,TGTGCCAGCAACAGACAGTTCCAAGAGACCCAGTACTTC
few,.,TRBV7-9,TRBJ2-1,CASSTTDFFPYNEQFF,TGTGCCAGCAGCACGACAGACTTTTTCCCCTACAATGAGCAGTTCTTC
few,.,TRBV3-1,TRBJ1-1,CASSQNGQRNTEAFF,TGTGCCAGCAGCCAAAACGGACAACGGAACACTGAAGCTTTCTTT
.,TRBD1,TRBV12-3/TRBV12-4,TRBJ2-7,CASRQGSVYEQYF,TGTGCCAGCAGACAGGGGTCGGTCTACGAGCAGTACTTC
few,TRBD2,TRBV7-2,TRBJ2-3,CASSLVTSGRGTDTQYF,TGTGCCAGCAGCTTAGTGACTAGCGGGAGGGGGACAGATACGCAGTATTTT
few,.,TRBV24-1,TRBJ2-7,CATSLSSSYEQYF,TGTGCCACCAGTCTATCCAGTTCCTACGAGCAGTACTTC
.,TRBD1,TRBV12-3/TRBV12-4,TRBJ1-5,CASSLATGESQPQHF,TGTGCCAGCAGTTTAGCGACAGGGGAGAGTCAGCCCCAGCATTTT
few,TRBD2,TRBV20-1,TRBJ2-3,CSARGTMNTDTQYF,TGCAGTGCTCGAGGGACTATGAACACAGATACGCAGTATTTT
many,.,TRBV4-3,TRBJ2-5,CASSQVQENQETQYF,TGCGCCAGCAGCCAGGTACAGGAGAACCAAGAGACCCAGTACTTC
few,TRBD2,TRBV9,TRBJ2-1,CASSVRLTSGELNEQFF,TGTGCCAGCAGCGTCCGCTTGACTAGCGGGGAGCTCAATGAGCAGTTCTTC
.,TRBD2,TRBV4-3,TRBJ2-3,CASSQGIAGENTDTQYF,TGCGCCAGCAGCCAAGGGATAGCGGGAGAGAACACAGATACGCAGTATTTT
few,.,TRBV7-9,TRBJ2-3,CASHRYGADTQYF,TGTGCCAGCCACCGGTACGGGGCGGATACGCAGTATTTT
few,.,TRBV20-1,TRBJ1-6,CSAPSVYPNSPLHF,TGCAGTGCCCCATCAGTGTACCCAAATTCACCCCTCCACTTT
few,.,TRBV27,TRBJ1-5,CASSLWGDGQPQHF,TGTGCCAGCAGTTTATGGGGTGATGGCCAGCCCCAGCATTTT
.,.,TRBV7-9,TRBJ2-7,CASSSRQFPYEQYF,TGTGCCAGCAGCTCAAGACAGTTCCCCTACGAGCAGTACTTC
.,.,TRBV29-1,TRBJ2-7,CSVGEGLGYEQYF,TGCAGCGTTGGAGAGGGGTTGGGCTACGAGCAGTACTTC
few,.,TRBV29-1,TRBJ2-1,CSVRPGLAARKEQFF,TGCAGCGTGCGCCCGGGACTCGCTGCCAGGAAAGAGCAGTTCTTC
.,TRBD1,TRBV15,TRBJ2-7,CATSGRTGGSYEQYF,TGTGCCACCAGCGGAAGGACAGGGGGGAGCTACGAGCAGTACTTC
.,.,TRBV28,TRBJ2-5,CASKGTNQETQYF,TGTGCCAGCAAGGGGACCAACCAAGAGACCCAGTACTTC
.,.,TRBV7-9,TRBJ2-1,CASSFNVDSYNEQFF,TGTGCCAGCAGCTTCAATGTGGACTCCTACAATGAGCAGTTCTTC
few,.,TRBV7-9,TRBJ2-2,CASSPRGADTGELFF,TGTGCCAGCAGCCCGAGGGGTGCGGACACCGGGGAGCTGTTTTTT
.,.,TRBV10-3,TRBJ1-2,CAISEGGRVYGYTF,TGTGCCATCAGTGAGGGGGGGCGCGTCTATGGCTACACCTTC
few,.,TRBV24-1,TRBJ2-2,CATSDPGHNTGELFF,TGTGCCACCAGTGATCCGGGACATAACACCGGGGAGCTGTTTTTT
many,.,TRBV12-3/TRBV12-4,TRBJ1-1,CASSLLGRGDTEAFF,TGTGCCAGCAGTTTACTCGGGAGAGGGGACACTGAAGCTTTCTTT